Listed here are 31 T cell receptor beta chains from one sample, sequenced in a study of cytomegalovirus exposure and HLA in healthy donors. Method: immunoSEQ multiplex PCR; TCRdb's copy keeps in-frame clones and lacks some. Of over 150,000 clones listed, roughly 89% are singletons. The sequenced sample consisted of PBMCs. Receptor source: a woman between 18 and 29 years old in good health and CMV-seropositive.

The chain couples TRBV7-3 to TRBJ2-1; no clear D. V was trimmed by 5 bases and J by 4 bases, leaving 15 bases between them. The CDR3 extends over 15 amino acids. CDR1 is SGHTA and CDR2 is FQGTGA in the germline V gene. CDR3 loop: CASSPPNARYNEQFF. The CDR3 bases are TGTGCCAGCAGCCCCCCAAACGCGAGGTACAATGAGCAGTTCTTC.

The genes are TRBV27 and TRBJ1-3; the D gene is possibly TRBD1 (6 bases). Germline V gene sequence: CDR1 MNHEY, CDR2 SMNVEV (reference sequence). Between the trimmed V and J ends, which lost 2 bases and 3 bases, there was a span of 11 bases. The CDR3 is made up of 15 amino acids. CDR3 in DNA: TGTGCCAGCAGTTTAACAGGGCATGGTGGAAACACCATATATTTT. It yields the protein CASSLTGHGGNTIYF.

The chain's CDR3 is CASSFELNSREKLFF. CDR3 DNA: TGTGCCAGCAGTTTCGAGCTGAATAGTCGGGAAAAACTGTTTTTT. The V call is TRBV28, the J call TRBJ1-4; D gene uncertain. This CDR3 contains 15 residues. V was shortened by 3 bases and J by 8 bases, with 16 bases between the two germline ends. Germline V gene data show CDR1 as MDHEN and CDR2 as SYDVKM.

The rearrangement uses TRBV13 and TRBJ2-2; tentative D call: TRBD1 (6 bases). Trimming removed 2 bases from V and 4 bases from J, with 20 bases in between. This CDR3 has 18 residues. CDR1 PRHDT and CDR2 FYEKMQ come from the germline V gene (reference sequence). The CDR3 DNA sequence: TGTGCCAGCAGCTTAAGGTCGGATGGACAGCACAGCACCGGGGAGCTGTTTTTT. Protein: CASSLRSDGQHSTGELFF.

The chain is built from TRBV7-2 and TRBJ1-2; TRBD1 agrees at 9 bases. This CDR3 is 14 amino acids long. CDR1 is SGHTA, CDR2 FQGNSA, per germline. With 5 bases clipped from V and 4 bases from J, the junction kept 5 bases outside the gene matches. CDR3 nucleotide sequence: TGTGCCAGCAGCGGGGGACAGGGCGGCTATGGCTACACCTTC. This gives the protein CASSGGQGGYGYTF.

The sample holds one count of this clone. The V call is TRBV28, the J call TRBJ2-5, with 8 bases lining up with TRBD1. Trimming removed 5 bases from V and 1 base from J; junction bases left unmatched: 6. This CDR3 is built from 15 residues. Germline CDR1 reads MDHEN; CDR2 reads SYDVKM. CDR3 region: CASSSRTGSQETQYF. The CDR3 nucleotides are TGTGCCAGCAGTAGCAGGACAGGGAGCCAAGAGACCCAGTACTTC.

The rearrangement uses TRBV19 and TRBJ1-4; D not resolved. V dropped 5 bases and J dropped 0 bases, with 10 bases sitting between them. The length of the CDR3 is 15 residues. Germline loops: CDR1 LNHDA, CDR2 SQIVND (reference sequence). Here the CDR3 DNA reads TGTGCCAGTAGTTGGCCGCGGGCAACTAATGAAAAACTGTTTTTT. Protein: CASSWPRATNEKLFF.

The table lists this clone with a few counts. The V gene is TRBV11-3, the J gene TRBJ2-2; a possible D gene is TRBD2 (6 bases). This CDR3 region has 14 residues. Germline CDR1 SGHNT, CDR2 YENEEA. Trimming removed 5 bases from V and 6 bases from J, with 13 bases in between. CDR3 nucleotide sequence: TGTGCCAGCAGCCGGACTACATACGCCGGGGAGCTGTTTTTT. Protein product: CASSRTTYAGELFF.

V and J are TRBV4-2 and TRBJ2-5, with D perhaps TRBD2 (5 bases). Between the trimmed V and J ends, which lost 4 bases and 0 bases, there was a span of 21 bases. The CDR3 sequence is 18 residues long. The germline CDR1 and CDR2 sequences are LGHNA and YNFKEQ. CDR3 in amino acids: CASSRDGFVSEYQETQYF. The CDR3 DNA reads TGTGCCAGCAGCCGCGACGGGTTTGTTAGCGAGTACCAAGAGACCCAGTACTTC.

A single count supports this clone. The CDR3 nucleotides are TGCAGCGTTCCTAGCGGGAGTGAGACCCAGTACTTC. Protein sequence: CSVPSGSETQYF. The rearrangement joins TRBV29-1 to TRBJ2-5; 10 bases are a match to TRBD2. Trimming at V came to 5 bases and at J to 5 bases, leaving 2 bases not matched to a gene. There are 12 residues in the CDR3. Germline CDR1 reads SQVTM; CDR2 reads ANQGSEA. Using reference TRBV29-1 and TRBJ2-5 for the parts outside the CDR3, the full variable domain is SAVISQKPSRDICQRGTSLTIQCQVDSQVTMMFWYRQQPGQSLTLIATANQGSEATYESGFVIDKFPISRPNLTFSTLTVSNMSPEDSSIYLCSVPSGSETQYFGPGTRLLVL.

CDR3 sequence: CASNPGTGASYEQYF. In DNA form, the CDR3 reads TGTGCCAGCAACCCCGGGACAGGGGCCTCCTACGAGCAGTACTTC. This chain joins TRBV28 and TRBJ2-7, with 10 nucleotides matching TRBD1. Losses at the gene ends were 7 bases for V and 0 bases for J; bases not matched to a gene: 6. The CDR3 is made up of 15 amino acids. CDR1 and CDR2 (germline): MDHEN, SYDVKM.

Points on this clone: A read error may produce the germline difference seen at one junction end. The gene calls are TRBV4-2 and TRBJ2-5, with 9 nucleotides matching TRBD2. Germline lookup yields CDR1 LGHNA and CDR2 YNFKEQ. The CDR3 consists of 15 residues. The CDR3 sequence is CASSQALAGQGTQYF. The CDR3 DNA reads as TGTGCCAGCAGCCAGGCACTAGCGGGCCAAGGGACCCAGTACTTC.

The chain uses TRBV6-5 and TRBJ1-6; a weak D match, TRBD1 (5 bases). Germline V gene sequence: CDR1 MNHEY, CDR2 SVGAGI. Trimming stripped 0 bases from V and 13 bases from J, with 16 bases between. The CDR3 extends over 15 amino acids. The chain's CDR3 is CASSYSIPEQVPLHF. The CDR3 region has the DNA TGTGCCAGCAGTTACTCTATCCCTGAACAGGTCCCCCTCCACTTT.

The rearrangement uses TRBV19 and TRBJ2-5, with D perhaps matching TRBD2 (5 bases). Germline lookup yields CDR1 LNHDA and CDR2 SQIVND (reference sequence). The CDR3 has 15 residues. V was clipped by 1 base and J by 3 bases, with 12 bases between them. The CDR3 bases are TGTGCCAGTAGTATAGCCGGGCGGCGGGAAGAGACCCAGTACTTC. This gives the protein CASSIAGRREETQYF.

The gene calls are TRBV4-3 and TRBJ2-1; TRBD2 matches at 11 bases. The CDR3 loop spans 18 amino acids. Losses at the gene ends were 0 bases for V and 3 bases for J; bases not matched to a gene: 7. Germline V gives CDR1 LGHNA, CDR2 YSLEER. CDR3 in amino acids: CASSQEGLAEGDYNEQFF. The CDR3 coding sequence is TGCGCCAGCAGCCAAGAGGGACTAGCGGAGGGGGACTACAATGAGCAGTTCTTC.

The chain couples TRBV5-5 to TRBJ2-3, with TRBD2 matching over 8 bases. The CDR3 spans 15 residues. Germline trimming cut 3 bases from V and 4 bases from J; bases unmatched to any gene: 7. Germline-derived CDR1 and CDR2 are SGHKS and YYEKEE (reference sequence). CDR3 nucleotide sequence: TGTGCCAGCAGCTCAACTAGCGGCCTCGCAGATACGCAGTATTTT. Amino acids: CASSSTSGLADTQYF.

This chain joins TRBV29-1 and TRBJ2-7, with D maybe TRBD2 (5 bases). The CDR3 runs to 15 residues. The ends were cut back, 1 base at V and 4 bases at J, with 17 bases in the middle. Germline V gene sequence: CDR1 SQVTM, CDR2 ANQGSEA. The CDR3 protein is CSVEGLSVSGYEQYF. The CDR3, as DNA: TGCAGCGTTGAAGGACTATCCGTTTCGGGGTACGAGCAGTACTTC.

The V and J genes are TRBV14 and TRBJ1-6; 8 bases agree with TRBD1. The germline V gene encodes CDR1 SGHDN and CDR2 FVKESK. V trimming: 1 base; J trimming: 7 bases; junction bases outside the gene matches: 0. CDR3 size: 14 residues. CDR3 loop: CASSQGQGNSPLHF. The DNA for the CDR3 is TGTGCCAGCAGCCAAGGACAGGGGAATTCACCCCTCCACTTT.

The V call is TRBV4-1, the J call TRBJ2-1; tentative D call: TRBD1 (5 bases). The ends were cut back, 4 bases at V and 9 bases at J, with 19 bases in the middle. The CDR3 has 15 residues. Germline lookup yields CDR1 MGHRA and CDR2 YSYEKL. In nucleotides, the CDR3 is TGCGCCAGCAGCCCCCCCCGGGCAGGGTCGGGTGAGCAGTTCTTC. Its translation is CASSPPRAGSGEQFF.

V gene TRBV6-1 combines with J gene TRBJ2-7; TRBD2 might be the D (7 bases). Germline-derived CDR1 and CDR2 are MNHNS and SASEGT. V was shortened by 4 bases and J by 8 bases, with 24 bases between the two germline ends. The CDR3 contains 16 residues. DNA for the CDR3: TGTGCCAGCAGTGGGGGAGGGGGAGGGGAATCGTACAAGCAGTACTTC. It codes for CASSGGGGGESYKQYF.

The rearrangement joins TRBV4-2 to TRBJ2-3; 8 nucleotides agree with TRBD2. Unmatched junction bases numbered 3, after V lost 0 bases and J lost 4 bases. This CDR3 region has 15 residues. The V gene's germline CDR1 is LGHNA and CDR2 YNFKEQ. The CDR3 nucleotides read TGTGCCAGCAGCCAAGACGGGGGGGCCGCAGATACGCAGTATTTT. Its protein is CASSQDGGAADTQYF.

In regard to this clone: At one of its ends the junction is not consistent with the germline gene, which may arise from a read error. This chain uses TRBV6-1 with TRBJ2-7; the match to TRBD2 covers 16 bases. CDR1 MNHNS and CDR2 SASEGT come from the germline V gene. The CDR3 is 17 amino acids. CDR3 coding DNA: TGTGCCAGCAGGGAAGGGACTAGCGGGGGGGCTTTCTACGAGCAGTACTTC. This gives the protein CASREGTSGGAFYEQYF.

This clone showed up just once. The chain uses TRBV5-1 and TRBJ2-1, with 7 positions matching TRBD2. CDR1 is SGHRS and CDR2 is YFSETQ in the germline V gene. V gave up 4 bases and J gave up 2 bases; unmatched junction bases: 12. The CDR3 extends over 17 amino acids. The CDR3 loop is CASSGVGGRTTYNEQFF. In nucleotides, the CDR3 is TGCGCCAGCAGCGGAGTGGGGGGGAGGACTACCTACAATGAGCAGTTCTTC.

The rearrangement links TRBV25-1 to TRBJ1-1; perhaps TRBD1 as D (5 bases). V dropped 5 bases and J dropped 3 bases, with 19 bases sitting between them. CDR1 is MGHDK and CDR2 is SYGVNS in the germline V gene. The CDR3 is made up of 16 amino acids. In nucleotides, the CDR3 is TGTGCCAGCAGTCCAAGAACGGAGGGGCTATACACTGAAGCTTTCTTT. Translation gives CASSPRTEGLYTEAFF.

This chain uses TRBV6-5 with TRBJ2-5; TRBD1 aligns across 7 bases. Germline CDR1 is MNHEY and CDR2 is SVGAGI. The CDR3 has 15 residues. Trimming removed 3 bases from V and 2 bases from J; junction bases left unmatched: 6. The CDR3 sequence is CASSYYRGGQETQYF. As DNA, the CDR3 is TGTGCCAGCAGTTATTACAGGGGTGGTCAAGAGACCCAGTACTTC.

The rearrangement joins TRBV27 to TRBJ1-4, with 7 nucleotides matching TRBD1. CDR3 length: 16 amino acids. V was clipped by 5 bases and J by 5 bases; unmatched bases: 11. The germline CDR1 and CDR2 sequences are MNHEY and SMNVEV (reference sequence). The CDR3 here is CASSLGPTGTNEKLFF. For the CDR3, the DNA is TGTGCCAGCAGTCTGGGCCCGACAGGGACAAATGAAAAACTGTTTTTT.

This clone was found once. V is TRBV6-5 and J is TRBJ2-7; 9 bases are shared with TRBD1. Germline V gene lookup returns CDR1 MNHEY and CDR2 SVGAGI. The trim removed 2 bases at V and 6 bases at J, leaving 8 bases unmatched. The length of the CDR3 is 15 residues. The chain's CDR3 is CASSYPGTGKSEQYF. CDR3 in DNA: TGTGCCAGCAGTTACCCTGGGACAGGGAAAAGCGAGCAGTACTTC.

The V call is TRBV2, the J call TRBJ1-5, with D unresolved. V was pared by 2 bases and J by 0 bases, with 11 bases between. Germline V lookup: CDR1 SNHLY, CDR2 FYNNEI. CDR3 length equals 16 residues. DNA of the CDR3: TGTGCCAGCAGTGAATCGTTCACAGATAGCAATCAGCCCCAGCATTTT. This sequence encodes CASSESFTDSNQPQHF.

The rearrangement joins TRBV5-6 to TRBJ1-1; D may be TRBD1 (6 bases). Germline values: CDR1 SGHDT, CDR2 YYEEEE. The CDR3 has 14 amino acids. Trimming took 0 bases from V and 1 from J, leaving 7 bases between them. DNA of the CDR3: TGTGCCAGCAGCTTGGGACAGGCGAACACTGAAGCTTTCTTT. Translating gives CASSLGQANTEAFF.

Only a few counts were recorded for this clone. The chain employs TRBV10-2 and TRBJ2-1; possible D gene TRBD1, 5 bases. Germline loops: CDR1 WSHSY, CDR2 SAAADI. There are 12 residues in the CDR3. V shed 5 bases and J shed 8 bases, with 10 bases lying between them. In DNA, the CDR3 is TGCGCCAGCAGTCAGGGTGTTGATGAGCAGTTCTTC. It is translated as CASSQGVDEQFF.

This clone has a single count. The genes are TRBV18 and TRBJ2-2, with D hard to call. The CDR3 sequence is 13 residues long. Trimming took 2 bases from V and 5 from J, leaving 6 bases between them. Germline lookup yields CDR1 KGHSH and CDR2 LQKENI. In nucleotides, the CDR3 is TGTGCCAGCTCACCAAAAGAGACCGGGGAGCTGTTTTTT. Translating it yields CASSPKETGELFF. Using reference TRBV18 and TRBJ2-2 for the parts outside the CDR3, the full variable domain is NAGVMQNPRHLVRRRGQEARLRCSPMKGHSHVYWYRQLPEEGLKFMVYLQKENIIDESGMPKERFSAEFPKEGPSILRIQQVVRGDSAAYFCASSPKETGELFFGEGSRLTVL.